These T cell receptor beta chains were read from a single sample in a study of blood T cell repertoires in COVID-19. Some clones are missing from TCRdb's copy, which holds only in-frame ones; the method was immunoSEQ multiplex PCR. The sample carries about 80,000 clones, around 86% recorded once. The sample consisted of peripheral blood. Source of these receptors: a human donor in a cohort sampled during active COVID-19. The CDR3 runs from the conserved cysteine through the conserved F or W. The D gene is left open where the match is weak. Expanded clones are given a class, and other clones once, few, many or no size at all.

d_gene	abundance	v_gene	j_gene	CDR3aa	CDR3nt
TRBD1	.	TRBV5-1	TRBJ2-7	CASSQGQDPYEQYF	TGCGCCAGCAGCCAGGGACAGGACCCTTACGAGCAGTACTTC
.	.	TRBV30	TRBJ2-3	CAWSPAQARGDTQYF	TGTGCCTGGAGTCCCGCGCAAGCCCGAGGGGATACGCAGTATTTT
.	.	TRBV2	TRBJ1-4	CASRQGSANEKLFF	TGTGCCAGCAGGCAGGGGAGCGCTAATGAAAAACTGTTTTTT
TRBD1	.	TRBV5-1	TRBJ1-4	CASSLLGTGRGEKLFF	TGCGCCAGCAGCTTACTGGGGACAGGGAGGGGTGAAAAACTGTTTTTT
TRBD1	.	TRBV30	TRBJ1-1	CAWSVGTGKAEAFF	TGTGCCTGGAGTGTAGGGACAGGGAAGGCTGAAGCTTTCTTT
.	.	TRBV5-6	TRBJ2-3	CASSFRGSGTDTQYF	TGTGCCAGCAGCTTTCGGGGGAGCGGCACAGATACGCAGTATTTT
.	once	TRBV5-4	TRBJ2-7	CASSLEAGPKYEQYF	TGTGCCAGCAGCTTGGAGGCGGGGCCAAAATACGAGCAGTACTTC
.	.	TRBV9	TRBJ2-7	CASSLEPSTSYEQYF	TGTGCCAGCAGCCTAGAGCCATCTACCTCCTACGAGCAGTACTTC
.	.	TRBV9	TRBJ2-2	CASSLRVGELFF	TGTGCCAGCAGCCTCAGGGTTGGGGAGCTGTTTTTT
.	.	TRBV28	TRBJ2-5	CASSLPFRGVGEETQYF	TGTGCCAGCAGTTTACCCTTCAGGGGGGTAGGCGAAGAGACCCAGTACTTC
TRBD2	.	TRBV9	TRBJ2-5	CASSVRGGMAETQYF	TGTGCCAGCAGCGTACGCGGGGGGATGGCGGAGACCCAGTACTTC
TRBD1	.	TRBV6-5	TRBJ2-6	CATRQGGANVLTF	TGTGCCACCCGACAGGGTGGGGCCAACGTCCTGACTTTC
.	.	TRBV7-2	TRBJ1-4	CASSLVGRGEKLFF	TGTGCCAGCAGCTTAGTGGGGCGGGGTGAAAAACTGTTTTTT
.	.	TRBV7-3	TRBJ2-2	CASSSLLRGGELFF	TGTGCCAGCAGCTCACTCCTCAGAGGCGGGGAGCTGTTTTTT
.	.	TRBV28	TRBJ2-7	CASSLRTGREQYF	TGTGCCAGCAGTCTCAGGACGGGGAGGGAGCAGTACTTC
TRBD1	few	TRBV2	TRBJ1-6	CASSNDRGLSSPLHF	TGTGCCAGCAGTAACGACAGGGGGCTTAGTTCACCCCTCCACTTT
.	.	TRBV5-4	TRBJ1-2	CASSLVGHTSYGYTF	TGTGCCAGCAGCTTGGTGGGGCATACTTCCTATGGCTACACCTTC
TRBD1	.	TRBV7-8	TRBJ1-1	CASSSWDRGMGAEAFF	TGTGCCAGCAGCTCCTGGGACAGGGGTATGGGAGCTGAAGCTTTCTTT
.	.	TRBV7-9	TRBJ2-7	CASSLEGQSSYEQYF	TGTGCCAGCAGCTTGGAGGGACAGAGCTCCTACGAGCAGTACTTC
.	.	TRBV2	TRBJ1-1	CASSEWQYTEAFF	TGTGCCAGCAGTGAATGGCAGTACACTGAAGCTTTCTTT
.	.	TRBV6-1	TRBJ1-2	CASSEGNRRGYTF	TGTGCCAGCAGTGAAGGGAACAGGCGTGGCTACACCTTC
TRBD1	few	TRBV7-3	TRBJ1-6	CASSLTGTGSSYNSPLHF	TGTGCCAGCAGCTTAACGGGGACAGGGAGCTCCTATAATTCACCCCTCCACTTT
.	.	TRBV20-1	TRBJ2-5	CSAFAGETQYF	TGCAGTGCTTTTGCCGGGGAGACCCAGTACTTC
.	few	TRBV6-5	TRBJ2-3	CASTTPGSTDTQYF	TGTGCCAGCACCACTCCAGGGAGCACAGATACGCAGTATTTT
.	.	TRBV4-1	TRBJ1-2	CASSPSSREIYGYTF	TGCGCCAGCAGCCCTTCCTCCCGGGAGATCTATGGCTACACCTTC
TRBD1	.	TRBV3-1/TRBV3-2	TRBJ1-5	CASSFGQGAGRSNQPQHF	TGTGCCAGCAGCTTTGGACAGGGAGCTGGAAGAAGCAATCAGCCCCAGCATTTT
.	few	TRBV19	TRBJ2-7	CASSISGVNEQYF	TGTGCCAGTAGTATATCAGGGGTCAACGAGCAGTACTTC
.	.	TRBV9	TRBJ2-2	CASSPRRNGELFF	TGTGCCAGCAGCCCTCGGAGGAACGGGGAGCTGTTTTTT
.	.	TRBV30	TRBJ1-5	CAWGGNGLTQPQHF	TGTGCCTGGGGGGGCAACGGATTGACTCAGCCCCAGCATTTT
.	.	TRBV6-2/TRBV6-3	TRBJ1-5	CASSYYRVFNQPQHF	TGTGCCAGCAGTTACTACAGGGTATTCAATCAGCCCCAGCATTTT
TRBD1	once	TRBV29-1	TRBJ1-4	CSALFRDRRDPATNEKLFF	TGCAGCGCCCTCTTCCGGGACAGGCGGGACCCTGCAACTAATGAAAAACTGTTTTTT
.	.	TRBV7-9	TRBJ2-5	CASSIETQYF	TGTGCCAGCAGTATAGAGACCCAGTACTTC
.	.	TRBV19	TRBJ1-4	CASSIAGTGEKLFF	TGTGCCAGTAGTATAGCGGGAACGGGTGAAAAACTGTTTTTT
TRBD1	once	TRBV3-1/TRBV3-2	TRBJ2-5	CASSPDRGRQETQYF	TGTGCCAGCAGCCCGGACAGGGGGCGGCAAGAGACCCAGTACTTC
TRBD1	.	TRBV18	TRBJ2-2	CASSPRRGRDTGELFF	TGTGCCAGCTCACCACGAAGGGGGCGCGACACCGGGGAGCTGTTTTTT
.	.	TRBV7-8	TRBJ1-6	CASSSIPTGPGEPLHF	TGTGCCAGCAGCTCCATCCCGACAGGACCTGGGGAACCCCTCCACTTT
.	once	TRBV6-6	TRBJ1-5	CASSYRHTNQPQHF	TGTGCCAGCAGTTATCGACACACTAATCAGCCCCAGCATTTT
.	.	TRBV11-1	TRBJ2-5	CASSLAQDTYQETQYF	TGTGCCAGCAGCTTAGCCCAGGACACCTACCAAGAGACCCAGTACTTC
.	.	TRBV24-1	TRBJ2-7	CATSAPGSSYEQYF	TGTGCCACCAGTGCCCCGGGGAGCTCCTACGAGCAGTACTTC
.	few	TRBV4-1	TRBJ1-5	CASSQDIQGGNQPQHF	TGCGCCAGCAGCCAAGATATACAGGGTGGCAATCAGCCCCAGCATTTT
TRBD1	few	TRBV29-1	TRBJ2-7	CSVVIRQGYEQYF	TGCAGCGTTGTAATCCGACAGGGCTACGAGCAGTACTTC